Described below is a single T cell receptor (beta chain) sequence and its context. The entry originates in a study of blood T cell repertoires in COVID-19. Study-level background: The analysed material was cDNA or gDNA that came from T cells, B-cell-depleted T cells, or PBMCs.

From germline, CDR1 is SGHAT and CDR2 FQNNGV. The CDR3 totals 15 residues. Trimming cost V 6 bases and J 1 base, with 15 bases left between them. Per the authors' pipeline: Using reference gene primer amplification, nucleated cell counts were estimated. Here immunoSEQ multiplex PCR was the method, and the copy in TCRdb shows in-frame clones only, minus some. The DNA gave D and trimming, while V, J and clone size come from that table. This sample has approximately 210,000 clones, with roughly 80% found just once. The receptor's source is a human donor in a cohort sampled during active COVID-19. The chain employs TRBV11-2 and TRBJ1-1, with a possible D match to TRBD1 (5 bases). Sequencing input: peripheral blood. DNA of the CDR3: TGTGCCAGCAGTCACCCGGCCACAGGGAACACTGAAGCTTTCTTT. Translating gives CASSHPATGNTEAFF. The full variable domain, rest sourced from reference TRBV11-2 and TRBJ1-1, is EAGVAQSPRYKIIEKRQSVAFWCNPISGHATLYWYQQILGQGPKLLIQFQNNGVVDDSQLPKDRFSAERLKGVDSTLKIQPAKLEDSAVYLCASSHPATGNTEAFFGQGTRLTVV.